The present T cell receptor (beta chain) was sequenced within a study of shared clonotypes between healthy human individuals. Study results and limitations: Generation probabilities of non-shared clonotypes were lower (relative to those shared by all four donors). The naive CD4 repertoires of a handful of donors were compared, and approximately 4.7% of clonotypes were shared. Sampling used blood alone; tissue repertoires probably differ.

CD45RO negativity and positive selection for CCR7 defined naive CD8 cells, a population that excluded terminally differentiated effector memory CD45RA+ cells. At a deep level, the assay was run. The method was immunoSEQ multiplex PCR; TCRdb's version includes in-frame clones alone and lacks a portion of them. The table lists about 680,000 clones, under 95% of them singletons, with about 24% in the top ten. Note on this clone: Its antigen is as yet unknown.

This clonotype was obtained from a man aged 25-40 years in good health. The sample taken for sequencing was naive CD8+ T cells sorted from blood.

CDR3 loop: CASSLEAGDIDYTF. CDR3 DNA: TGTGCCAGCAGCTTAGAAGCAGGGGACATCGACTACACCTTC. The chain recombines TRBV7-6 with TRBJ1-2, with D tentatively TRBD1 (6 bases). Germline-derived CDR1 and CDR2 are SGHVS and FNYEAQ. This CDR3 region has 14 residues. Trimming cost V 1 base and J 10 bases, with 16 bases left between them.